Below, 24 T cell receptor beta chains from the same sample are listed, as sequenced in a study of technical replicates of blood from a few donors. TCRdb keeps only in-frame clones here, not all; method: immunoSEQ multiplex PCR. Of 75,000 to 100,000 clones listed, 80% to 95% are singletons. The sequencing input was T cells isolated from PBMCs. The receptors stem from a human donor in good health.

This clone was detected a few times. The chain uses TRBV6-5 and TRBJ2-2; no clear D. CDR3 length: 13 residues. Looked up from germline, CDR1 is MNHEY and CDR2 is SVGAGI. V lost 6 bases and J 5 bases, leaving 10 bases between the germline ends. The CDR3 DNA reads TGTGCCAGCAGCCACGAGGTTACCGGGGAGCTGTTTTTT. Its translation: CASSHEVTGELFF.

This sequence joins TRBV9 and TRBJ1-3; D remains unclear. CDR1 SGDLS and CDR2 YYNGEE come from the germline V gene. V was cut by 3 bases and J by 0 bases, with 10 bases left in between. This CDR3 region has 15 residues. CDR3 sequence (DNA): TGTGCCAGCAGCGACAGACAAGTCTCTGGAAACACCATATATTTT. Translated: CASSDRQVSGNTIYF. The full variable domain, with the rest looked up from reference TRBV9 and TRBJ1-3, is DSGVTQTPKHLITATGQRVTLRCSPRSGDLSVYWYQQSLDQGLQFLIQYYNGEERAKGNILERFSAQQFPDLHSELNLSSLELGDSALYFCASSDRQVSGNTIYFGEGSWLTVV.

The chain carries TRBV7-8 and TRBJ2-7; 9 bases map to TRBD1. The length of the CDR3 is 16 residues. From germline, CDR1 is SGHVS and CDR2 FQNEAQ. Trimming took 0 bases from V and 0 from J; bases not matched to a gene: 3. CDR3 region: CASSLAGQGSSYEQYF. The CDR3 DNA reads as TGTGCCAGCAGCTTAGCAGGACAGGGGAGCTCCTACGAGCAGTACTTC.

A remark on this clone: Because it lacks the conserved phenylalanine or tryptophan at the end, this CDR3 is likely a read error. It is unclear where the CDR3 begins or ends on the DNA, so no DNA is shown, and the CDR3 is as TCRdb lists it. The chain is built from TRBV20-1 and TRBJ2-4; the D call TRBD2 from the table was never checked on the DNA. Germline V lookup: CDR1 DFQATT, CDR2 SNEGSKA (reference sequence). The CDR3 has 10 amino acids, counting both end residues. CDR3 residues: CSARDRGLGP.

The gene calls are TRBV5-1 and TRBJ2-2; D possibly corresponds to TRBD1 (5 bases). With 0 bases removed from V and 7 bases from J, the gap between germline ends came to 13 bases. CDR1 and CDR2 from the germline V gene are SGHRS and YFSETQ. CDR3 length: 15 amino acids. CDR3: CASSLEGQGIGELFF. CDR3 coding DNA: TGCGCCAGCAGCTTGGAGGGGCAAGGAATCGGGGAGCTGTTTTTT.

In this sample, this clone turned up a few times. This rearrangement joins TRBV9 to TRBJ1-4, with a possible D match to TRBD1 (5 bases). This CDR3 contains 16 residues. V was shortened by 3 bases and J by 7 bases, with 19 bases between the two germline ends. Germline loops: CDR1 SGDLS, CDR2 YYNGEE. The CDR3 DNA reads TGTGCCAGCAGCGGGGCATTCGACAGTCCCGGTGAAAAACTGTTTTTT. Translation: CASSGAFDSPGEKLFF.

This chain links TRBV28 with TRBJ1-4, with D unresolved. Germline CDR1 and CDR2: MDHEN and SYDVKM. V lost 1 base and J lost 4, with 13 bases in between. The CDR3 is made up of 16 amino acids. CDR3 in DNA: TGTGCCAGCAGTTTATTTTCGGACTCCAATAATGAAAAACTGTTTTTT. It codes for CASSLFSDSNNEKLFF.

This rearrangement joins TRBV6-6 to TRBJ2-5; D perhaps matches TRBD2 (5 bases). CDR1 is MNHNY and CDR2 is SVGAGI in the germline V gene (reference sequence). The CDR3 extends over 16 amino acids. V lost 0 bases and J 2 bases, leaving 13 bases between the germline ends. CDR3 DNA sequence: TGTGCCAGCAGTTACTCTACTCGCGGGCCACAAGAGACCCAGTACTTC. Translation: CASSYSTRGPQETQYF.

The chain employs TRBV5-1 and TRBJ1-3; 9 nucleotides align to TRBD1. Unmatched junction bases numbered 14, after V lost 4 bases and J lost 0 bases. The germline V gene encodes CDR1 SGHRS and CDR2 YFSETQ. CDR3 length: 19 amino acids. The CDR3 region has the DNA TGCGCCAGCAGCCCGTCCCCCCCCGGGACAGGGAGCTCTGGAAACACCATATATTTT. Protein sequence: CASSPSPPGTGSSGNTIYF.

The CDR3 DNA is TGTGCCAGCAGTGTAACGAGCATCGGAACGGGACTAACCTACAATGAGCAGTTCTTC. This sequence encodes CASSVTSIGTGLTYNEQFF. The rearrangement joins TRBV2 to TRBJ2-1, with 7 bases that match TRBD2. This CDR3 has 19 amino acids. Germline-derived CDR1 and CDR2 are SNHLY and FYNNEI. After removal of 4 bases from V and 2 bases from J, the junction contained 17 bases not matched to a gene.

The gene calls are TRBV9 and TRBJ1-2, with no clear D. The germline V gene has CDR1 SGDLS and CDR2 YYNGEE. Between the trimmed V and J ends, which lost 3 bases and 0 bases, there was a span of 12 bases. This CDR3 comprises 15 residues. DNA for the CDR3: TGTGCCAGCAGCGCGACCCCCGGGGCTAACTATGGCTACACCTTC. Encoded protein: CASSATPGANYGYTF.

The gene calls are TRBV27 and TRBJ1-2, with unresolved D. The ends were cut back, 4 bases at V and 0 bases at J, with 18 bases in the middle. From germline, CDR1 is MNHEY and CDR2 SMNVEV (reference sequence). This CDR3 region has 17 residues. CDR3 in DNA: TGTGCCAGCAGTTCTGGGCCTGGCCCTAACGCTAACTATGGCTACACCTTC. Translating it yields CASSSGPGPNANYGYTF.

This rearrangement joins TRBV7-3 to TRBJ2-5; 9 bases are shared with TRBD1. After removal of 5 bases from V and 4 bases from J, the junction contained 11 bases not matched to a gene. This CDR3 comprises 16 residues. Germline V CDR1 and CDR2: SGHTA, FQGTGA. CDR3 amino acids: CASSPEPGQGAETQYF. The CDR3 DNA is TGTGCCAGCAGCCCAGAACCGGGACAGGGTGCAGAGACCCAGTACTTC.

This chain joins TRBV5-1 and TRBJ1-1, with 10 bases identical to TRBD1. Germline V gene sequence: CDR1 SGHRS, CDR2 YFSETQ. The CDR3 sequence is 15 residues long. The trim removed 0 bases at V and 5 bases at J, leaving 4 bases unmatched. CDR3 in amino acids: CASSLGQGAATEAFF. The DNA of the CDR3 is TGCGCCAGCAGCTTGGGACAGGGGGCGGCGACTGAAGCTTTCTTT. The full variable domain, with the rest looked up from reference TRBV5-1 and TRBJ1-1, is KAGVTQTPRYLIKTRGQQVTLSCSPISGHRSVSWYQQTPGQGLQFLFEYFSETQRNKGNFPGRFSGRQFSNSRSEMNVSTLELGDSALYLCASSLGQGAATEAFFGQGTRLTVV.

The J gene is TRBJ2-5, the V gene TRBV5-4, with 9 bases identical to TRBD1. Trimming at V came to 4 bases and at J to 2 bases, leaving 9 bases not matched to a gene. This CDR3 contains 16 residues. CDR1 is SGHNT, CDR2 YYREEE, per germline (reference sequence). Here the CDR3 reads CASSPGQGKGQETQYF. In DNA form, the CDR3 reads TGTGCCAGCAGCCCTGGACAGGGGAAGGGACAAGAGACCCAGTACTTC.

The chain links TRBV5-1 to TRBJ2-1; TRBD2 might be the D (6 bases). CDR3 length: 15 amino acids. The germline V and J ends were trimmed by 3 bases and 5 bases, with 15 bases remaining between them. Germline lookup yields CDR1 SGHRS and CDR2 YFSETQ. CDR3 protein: CASSSGMGGNNEQFF. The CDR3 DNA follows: TGCGCCAGCAGCTCCGGTATGGGAGGAAACAATGAGCAGTTCTTC.

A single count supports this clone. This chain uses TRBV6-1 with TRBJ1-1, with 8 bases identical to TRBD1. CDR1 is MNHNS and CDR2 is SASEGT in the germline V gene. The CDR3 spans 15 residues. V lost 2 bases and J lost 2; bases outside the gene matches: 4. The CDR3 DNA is TGTGCCAGCAGTGAACCTGGACAGGGAAACACTGAAGCTTTCTTT. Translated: CASSEPGQGNTEAFF.

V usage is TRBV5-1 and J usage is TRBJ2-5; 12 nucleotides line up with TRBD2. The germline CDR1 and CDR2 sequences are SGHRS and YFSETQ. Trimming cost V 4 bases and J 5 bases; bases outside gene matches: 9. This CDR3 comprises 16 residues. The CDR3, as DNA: TGCGCCAGCAGCCCGGAAACTAGCGGGGGGCGGGAGACCCAGTACTTC. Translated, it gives CASSPETSGGRETQYF.

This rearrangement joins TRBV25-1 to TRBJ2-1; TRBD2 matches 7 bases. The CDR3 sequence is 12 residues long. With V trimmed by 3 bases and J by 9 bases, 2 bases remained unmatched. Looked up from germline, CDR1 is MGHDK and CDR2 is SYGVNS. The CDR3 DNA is TGTGCCAGCAGTGATGGGGGGGGTGAGCAGTTCTTC. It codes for CASSDGGGEQFF.

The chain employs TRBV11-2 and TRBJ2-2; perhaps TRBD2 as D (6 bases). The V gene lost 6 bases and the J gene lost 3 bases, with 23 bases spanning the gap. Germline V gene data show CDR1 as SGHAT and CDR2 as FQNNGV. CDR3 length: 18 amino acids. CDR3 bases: TGTGCCAGCAGGATTCCGGGACTCTTGCGGCGGGACACCGGGGAGCTGTTTTTT. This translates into CASRIPGLLRRDTGELFF.

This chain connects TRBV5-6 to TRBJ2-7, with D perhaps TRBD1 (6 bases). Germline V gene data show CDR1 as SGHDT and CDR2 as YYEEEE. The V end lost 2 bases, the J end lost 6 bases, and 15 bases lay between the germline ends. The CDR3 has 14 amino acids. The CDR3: CASSFPHQGFEQYF. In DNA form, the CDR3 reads TGTGCCAGCAGCTTTCCACACCAGGGGTTCGAGCAGTACTTC.

The CDR3, as DNA: TGCGCCAGCAGACCGAATGACAGGGTTGAGACCCAGTACTTC. Translation: CASRPNDRVETQYF. The chain uses TRBV4-1 and TRBJ2-5, with 7 positions matching TRBD1. The CDR3 has 14 residues. Germline values: CDR1 MGHRA, CDR2 YSYEKL. V shed 6 bases and J 5 bases; nucleotides not matched to a gene: 9.

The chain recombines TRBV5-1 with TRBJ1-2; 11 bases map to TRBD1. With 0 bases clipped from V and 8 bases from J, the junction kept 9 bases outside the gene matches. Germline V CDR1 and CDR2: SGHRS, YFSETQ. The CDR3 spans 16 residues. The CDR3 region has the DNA TGCGCCAGCAGCTTGGCTCACGAGGACAGGGGGCAAGGCTACACCTTC. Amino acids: CASSLAHEDRGQGYTF.

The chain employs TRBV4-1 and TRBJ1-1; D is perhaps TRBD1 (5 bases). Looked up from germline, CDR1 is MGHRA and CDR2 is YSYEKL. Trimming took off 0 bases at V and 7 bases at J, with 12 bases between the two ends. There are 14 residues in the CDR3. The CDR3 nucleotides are TGCGCCAGCAGCCAAGACGGGGGGGGGATTGAAGCTTTCTTT. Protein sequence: CASSQDGGGIEAFF.